This T cell receptor (beta chain) derives from a study of regulatory T cells in long-lasting Graves disease. The length of the CDR3 is 15 residues. V was clipped by 4 bases and J by 3 bases; unmatched bases: 12. Germline V gives CDR1 DFQATT, CDR2 SNEGSKA (reference sequence). Time point noted: persistent/refractory GD, antithyroid drugs over 5 years with positive TRAb. With RNA extracted from PBMCs as input, the TCR library was made. Arm-PCR of CDR3 regions with iRepertoire HTBI primers generated TCR beta libraries. One entry per CDR3 protein results from TCRdb running MiXCR on the multiplex PCR reads. This table has a few hundred thousand distinct CDR3 sequences, about a quarter appearing once. This clonotype was detected many times.

The TCR comes from a female donor with Graves disease. The material sequenced was peripheral blood mononuclear cells (PBMCs), taken when the disease was refractory, from a patient treated with antithyroid drugs. The chain joins TRBV20-1 to TRBJ2-7; 7 nucleotides match TRBD2. CDR3 DNA: TGCAGTGCTAAACTACCGGTGGGAGGGCGCTACGAGCAGTACTTC. Its protein is CSAKLPVGGRYEQYF.